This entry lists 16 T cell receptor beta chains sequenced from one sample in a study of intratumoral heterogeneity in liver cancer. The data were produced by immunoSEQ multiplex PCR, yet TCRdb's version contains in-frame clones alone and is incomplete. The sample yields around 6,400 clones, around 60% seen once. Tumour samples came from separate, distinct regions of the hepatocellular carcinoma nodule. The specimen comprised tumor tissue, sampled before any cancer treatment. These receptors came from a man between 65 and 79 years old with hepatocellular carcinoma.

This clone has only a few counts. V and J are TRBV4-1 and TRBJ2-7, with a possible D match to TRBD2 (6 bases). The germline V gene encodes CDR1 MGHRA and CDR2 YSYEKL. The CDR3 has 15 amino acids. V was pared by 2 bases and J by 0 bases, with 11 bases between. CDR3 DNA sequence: TGCGCCAGCAGCCAAACCTTCGGGAGCTCCTACGAGCAGTACTTC. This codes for CASSQTFGSSYEQYF.

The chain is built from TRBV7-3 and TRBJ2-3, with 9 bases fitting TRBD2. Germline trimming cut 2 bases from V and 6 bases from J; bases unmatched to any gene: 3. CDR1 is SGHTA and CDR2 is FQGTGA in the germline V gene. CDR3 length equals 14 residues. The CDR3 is CASSLSSGGDTQYF. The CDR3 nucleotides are TGTGCCAGCAGCTTATCCAGCGGGGGGGATACGCAGTATTTT.

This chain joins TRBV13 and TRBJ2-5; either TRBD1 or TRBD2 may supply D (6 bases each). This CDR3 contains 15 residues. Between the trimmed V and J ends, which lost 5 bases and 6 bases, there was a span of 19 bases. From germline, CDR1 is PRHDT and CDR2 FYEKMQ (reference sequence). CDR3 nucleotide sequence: TGTGCCAGCAGCCAGAGAGGGGGGCAGGGGAAGACCCAGTACTTC. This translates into CASSQRGGQGKTQYF. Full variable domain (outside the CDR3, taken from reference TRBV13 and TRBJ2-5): AAGVIQSPRHLIKEKRETATLKCYPIPRHDTVYWYQQGPGQDPQFLISFYEKMQSDKGSIPDRFSAQQFSDYHSELNMSSLELGDSALYFCASSQRGGQGKTQYFGPGTRLLVL.

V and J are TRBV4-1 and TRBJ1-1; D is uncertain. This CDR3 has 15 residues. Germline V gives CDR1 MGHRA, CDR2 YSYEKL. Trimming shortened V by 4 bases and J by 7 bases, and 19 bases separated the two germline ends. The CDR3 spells CASSREARVYNEAFF. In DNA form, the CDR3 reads TGCGCCAGCAGCCGGGAGGCGAGGGTATATAATGAAGCTTTCTTT.

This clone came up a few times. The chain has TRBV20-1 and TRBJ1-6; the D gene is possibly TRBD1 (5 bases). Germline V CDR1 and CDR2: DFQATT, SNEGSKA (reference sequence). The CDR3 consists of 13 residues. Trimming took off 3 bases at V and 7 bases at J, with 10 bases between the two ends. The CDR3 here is CSASLTANSPLHF. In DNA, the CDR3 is TGCAGTGCTAGTTTGACAGCAAATTCACCCCTCCACTTT.

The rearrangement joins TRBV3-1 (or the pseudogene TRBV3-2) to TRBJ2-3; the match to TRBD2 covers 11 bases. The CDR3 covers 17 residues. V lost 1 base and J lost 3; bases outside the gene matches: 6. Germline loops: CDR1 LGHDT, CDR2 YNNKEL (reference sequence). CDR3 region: CASSQAPTSGATDTQYF. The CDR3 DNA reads TGTGCCAGCAGCCAAGCCCCGACTAGCGGGGCGACAGATACGCAGTATTTT.

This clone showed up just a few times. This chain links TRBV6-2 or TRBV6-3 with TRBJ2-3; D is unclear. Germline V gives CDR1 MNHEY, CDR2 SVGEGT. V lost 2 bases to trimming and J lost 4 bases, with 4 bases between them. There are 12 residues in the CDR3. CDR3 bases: TGTGCCAGCAGTTACCTCGCAGATACGCAGTATTTT. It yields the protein CASSYLADTQYF.

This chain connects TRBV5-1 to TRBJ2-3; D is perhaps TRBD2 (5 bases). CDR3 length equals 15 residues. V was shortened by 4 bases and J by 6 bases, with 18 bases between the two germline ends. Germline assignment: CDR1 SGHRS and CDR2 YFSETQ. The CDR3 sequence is CASSPGGASGDTQYF. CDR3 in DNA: TGCGCCAGCAGCCCCGGAGGAGCAAGCGGCGATACGCAGTATTTT.

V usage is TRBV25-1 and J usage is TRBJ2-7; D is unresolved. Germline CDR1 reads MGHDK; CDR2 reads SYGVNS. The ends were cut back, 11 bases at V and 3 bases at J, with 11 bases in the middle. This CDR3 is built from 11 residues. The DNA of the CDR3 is TGTGCCTCGTCCGCCTACTACGAGCAGTACTTC. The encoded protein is CASSAYYEQYF.

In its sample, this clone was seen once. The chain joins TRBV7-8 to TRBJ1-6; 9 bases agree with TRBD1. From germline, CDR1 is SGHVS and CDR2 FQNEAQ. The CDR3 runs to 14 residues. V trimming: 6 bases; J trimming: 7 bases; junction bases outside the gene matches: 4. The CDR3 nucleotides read TGTGCCAGCAGTCAGGGACAGGGAAATTCACCCCTCCACTTT. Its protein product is CASSQGQGNSPLHF.

CDR3 sequence reads: CASSLTGDEKLFF. DNA for the CDR3: TGCGCCAGCAGCTTGACGGGGGATGAAAAACTGTTTTTT. This chain connects TRBV5-1 to TRBJ1-4; weak D call: TRBD1 (5 bases). The germline CDR1 and CDR2 sequences are SGHRS and YFSETQ. This CDR3 comprises 13 residues. V lost 1 base, J lost 6 bases, and 7 bases lay in between.

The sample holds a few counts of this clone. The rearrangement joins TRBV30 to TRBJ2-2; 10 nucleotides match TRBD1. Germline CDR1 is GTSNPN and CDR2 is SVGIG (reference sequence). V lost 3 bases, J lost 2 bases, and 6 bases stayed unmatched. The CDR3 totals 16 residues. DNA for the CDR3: TGTGCCTGGAGGACCGGGACAGGGGCCAACACCGGGGAGCTGTTTTTT. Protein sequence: CAWRTGTGANTGELFF.

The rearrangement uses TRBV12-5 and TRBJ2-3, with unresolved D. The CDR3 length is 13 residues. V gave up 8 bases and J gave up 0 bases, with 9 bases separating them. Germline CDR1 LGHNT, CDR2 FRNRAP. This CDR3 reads CASTQPSTDTQYF. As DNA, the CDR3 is TGTGCTAGTACGCAGCCTAGCACAGATACGCAGTATTTT.

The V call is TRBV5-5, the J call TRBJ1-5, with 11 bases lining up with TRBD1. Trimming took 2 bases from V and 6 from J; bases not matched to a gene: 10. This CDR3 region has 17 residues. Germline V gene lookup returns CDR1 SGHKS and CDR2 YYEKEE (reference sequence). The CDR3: CASSLGSGQGASQPQHF. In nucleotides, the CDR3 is TGTGCCAGCAGCTTAGGTTCCGGACAGGGGGCGAGTCAGCCCCAGCATTTT.

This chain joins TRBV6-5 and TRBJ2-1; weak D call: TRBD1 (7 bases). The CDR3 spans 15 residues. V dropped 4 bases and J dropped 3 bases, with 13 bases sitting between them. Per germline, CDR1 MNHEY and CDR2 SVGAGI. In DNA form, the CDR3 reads TGTGCCAGCAGTTCGGCAGGGGGAGGCTACAATGAGCAGTTCTTC. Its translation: CASSSAGGGYNEQFF.

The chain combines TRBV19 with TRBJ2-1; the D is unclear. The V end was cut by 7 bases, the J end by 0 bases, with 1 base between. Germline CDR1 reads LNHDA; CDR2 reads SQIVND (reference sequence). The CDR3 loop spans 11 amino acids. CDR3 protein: CASTSYNEQFF. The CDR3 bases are TGTGCCAGTACCTCCTACAATGAGCAGTTCTTC.